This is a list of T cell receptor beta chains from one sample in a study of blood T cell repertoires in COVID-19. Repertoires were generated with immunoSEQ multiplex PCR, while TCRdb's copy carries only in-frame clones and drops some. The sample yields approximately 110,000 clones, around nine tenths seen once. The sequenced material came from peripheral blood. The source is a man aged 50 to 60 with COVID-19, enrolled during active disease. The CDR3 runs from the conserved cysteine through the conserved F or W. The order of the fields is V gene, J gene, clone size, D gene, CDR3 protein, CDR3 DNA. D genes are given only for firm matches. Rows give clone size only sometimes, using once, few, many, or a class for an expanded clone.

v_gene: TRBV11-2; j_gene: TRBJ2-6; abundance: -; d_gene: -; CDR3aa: CASSRVGGAGANVLTF; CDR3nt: TGTGCCAGCAGTCGGGTCGGGGGAGCCGGGGCCAACGTCCTGACTTTC
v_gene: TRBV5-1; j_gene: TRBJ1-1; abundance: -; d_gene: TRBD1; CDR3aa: CASSQDRATEAFF; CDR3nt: TGCGCCAGCAGCCAGGACAGGGCCACTGAAGCTTTCTTT
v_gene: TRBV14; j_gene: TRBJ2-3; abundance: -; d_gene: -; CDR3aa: CASSPVGGDTQYF; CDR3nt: TGTGCCAGCAGCCCCGTAGGAGGAGATACGCAGTATTTT
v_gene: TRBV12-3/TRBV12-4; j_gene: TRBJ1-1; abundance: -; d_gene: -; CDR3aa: CASSSLAVTEAFF; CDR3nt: TGTGCCAGCAGTTCCTTGGCTGTCACTGAAGCTTTCTTT
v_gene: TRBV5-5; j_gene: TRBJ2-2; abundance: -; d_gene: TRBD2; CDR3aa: CASSLGSGSLSGELFF; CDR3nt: TGTGCCAGCAGCTTGGGTAGCGGGAGTTTGTCCGGGGAGCTGTTTTTT
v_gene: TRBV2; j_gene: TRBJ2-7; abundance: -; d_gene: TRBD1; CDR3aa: CASSGQGSSYEQYF; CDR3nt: TGTGCCAGCAGTGGACAGGGGAGCTCCTACGAGCAGTACTTC
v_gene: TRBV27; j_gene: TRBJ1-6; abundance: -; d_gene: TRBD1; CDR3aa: CASSLLAHGTGVNSPLHF; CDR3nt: TGTGCCAGCAGTCTCCTAGCCCACGGGACAGGGGTGAATTCACCCCTCCACTTT
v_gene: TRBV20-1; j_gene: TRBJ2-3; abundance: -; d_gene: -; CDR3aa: CSAPRGYTQYF; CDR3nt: TGCAGTGCTCCAAGGGGTTATACGCAGTATTTT
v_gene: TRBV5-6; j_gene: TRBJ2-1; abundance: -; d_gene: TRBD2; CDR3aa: CASSPGLAGGVSYNEQFF; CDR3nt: TGTGCCAGCAGCCCTGGACTAGCGGGAGGCGTATCCTACAATGAGCAGTTCTTC
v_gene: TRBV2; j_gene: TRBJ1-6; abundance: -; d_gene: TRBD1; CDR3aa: CASSPGQYNSPLHF; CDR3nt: TGTGCCAGCAGCCCGGGACAGTATAATTCACCCCTCCACTTT
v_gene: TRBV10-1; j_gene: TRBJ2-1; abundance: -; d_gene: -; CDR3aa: CASSESKSPGGNEQFF; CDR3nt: TGCGCCAGCAGTGAGTCGAAGTCACCTGGGGGGAATGAGCAGTTCTTC
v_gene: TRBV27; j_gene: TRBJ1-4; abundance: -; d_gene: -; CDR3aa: CASRKAGVYEKLFF; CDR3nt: TGTGCCAGCAGAAAAGCAGGGGTTTATGAAAAACTGTTTTTT
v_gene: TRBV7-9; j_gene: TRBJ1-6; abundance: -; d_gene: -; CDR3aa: CASSLEGGASPLHF; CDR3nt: TGTGCCAGCAGCTTAGAAGGGGGGGCTTCACCCCTCCACTTT
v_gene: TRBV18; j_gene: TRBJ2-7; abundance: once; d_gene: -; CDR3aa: CASSPPGGGMTYEQYF; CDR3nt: TGTGCCAGCTCACCACCGGGCGGAGGTATGACCTACGAGCAGTACTTC
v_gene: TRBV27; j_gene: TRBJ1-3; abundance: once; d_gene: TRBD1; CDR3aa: CASSRQGAWGNTIYF; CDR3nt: TGTGCCAGCAGTCGGCAGGGGGCTTGGGGAAACACCATATATTTT
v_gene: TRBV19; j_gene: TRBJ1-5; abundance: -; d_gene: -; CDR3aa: CASSIDLLAGNQPQHF; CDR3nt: TGTGCCAGTAGTATAGATCTATTAGCAGGCAATCAGCCCCAGCATTTT
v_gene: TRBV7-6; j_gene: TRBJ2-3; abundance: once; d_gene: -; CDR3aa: CASSLGATDTQYF; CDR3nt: TGTGCCAGCAGCTTAGGAGCGACAGATACGCAGTATTTT
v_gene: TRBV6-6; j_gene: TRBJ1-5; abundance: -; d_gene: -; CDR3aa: CASSLTRSLRGGSNQPQHF; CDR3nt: TGTGCCAGCAGTCTGACAAGATCCCTCAGGGGCGGCAGCAATCAGCCCCAGCATTTT
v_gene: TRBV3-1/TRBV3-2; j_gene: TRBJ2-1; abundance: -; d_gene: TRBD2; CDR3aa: CASSQNLAGGEQFF; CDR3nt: TGTGCCAGCAGCCAAAATTTAGCGGGAGGTGAGCAGTTCTTC
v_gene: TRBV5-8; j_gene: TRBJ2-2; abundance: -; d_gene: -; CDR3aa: CASSFGLNTGELFF; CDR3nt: TGTGCCAGCAGCTTCGGACTAAACACCGGGGAGCTGTTTTTT
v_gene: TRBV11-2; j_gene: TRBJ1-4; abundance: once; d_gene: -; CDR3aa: CASSLGRGRRRGEKLFF; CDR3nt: TGTGCCAGCAGCTTAGGGCGGGGGCGTCGGAGAGGCGAAAAACTGTTTTTT
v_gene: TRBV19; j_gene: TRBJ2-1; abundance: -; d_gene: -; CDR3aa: CASKEGLNEQFF; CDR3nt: TGTGCCAGTAAGGAGGGGCTCAATGAGCAGTTCTTC
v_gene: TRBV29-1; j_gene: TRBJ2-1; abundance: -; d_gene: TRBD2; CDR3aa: CSVEPGTSGSLEQFF; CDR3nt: TGCAGCGTTGAACCCGGGACTAGCGGGAGTCTTGAGCAGTTCTTC
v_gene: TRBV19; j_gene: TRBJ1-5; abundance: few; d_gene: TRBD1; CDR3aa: CASSKRPTGGQVYQPQHF; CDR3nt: TGTGCCAGTAGTAAGAGACCTACAGGGGGCCAGGTTTATCAGCCCCAGCATTTT
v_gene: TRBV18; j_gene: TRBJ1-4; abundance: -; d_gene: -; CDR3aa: CASSPQRTDATNEKLFF; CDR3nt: TGTGCCAGCTCACCACAACGAACAGATGCAACTAATGAAAAACTGTTTTTT
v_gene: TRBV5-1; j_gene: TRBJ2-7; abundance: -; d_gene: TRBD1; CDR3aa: CASSLDPPGTGWNEQYF; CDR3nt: TGCGCCAGCAGCTTGGACCCTCCCGGGACAGGGTGGAACGAGCAGTACTTC
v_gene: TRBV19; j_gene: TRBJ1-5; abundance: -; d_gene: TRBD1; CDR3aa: CASTGLKGQGSYSNQPQHF; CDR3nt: TGTGCCAGTACCGGTCTTAAAGGACAGGGCTCATATAGCAATCAGCCCCAGCATTTT
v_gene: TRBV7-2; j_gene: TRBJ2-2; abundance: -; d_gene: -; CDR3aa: CASSLGGLVITGELFF; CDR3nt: TGTGCCAGCAGCTTAGGTGGCCTAGTCATCACCGGGGAGCTGTTTTTT
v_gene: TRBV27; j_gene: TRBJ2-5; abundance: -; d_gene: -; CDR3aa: CASSLSEGAKTQYF; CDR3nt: TGTGCCAGCAGTTTATCTGAGGGCGCGAAGACCCAGTACTTC
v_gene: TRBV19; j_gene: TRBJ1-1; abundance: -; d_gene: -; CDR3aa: CASSLRGTEAFF; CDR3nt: TGTGCCAGTAGTCTCAGGGGCACTGAAGCTTTCTTT
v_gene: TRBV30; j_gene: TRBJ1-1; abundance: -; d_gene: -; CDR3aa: CAWEQNTEAFF; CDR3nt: TGTGCCTGGGAACAGAACACTGAAGCTTTCTTT
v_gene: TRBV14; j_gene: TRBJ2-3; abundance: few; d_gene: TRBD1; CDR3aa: CASSQGMPPLDRDADTQYF; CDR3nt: TGTGCCAGCAGCCAAGGAATGCCCCCCCTGGACAGGGACGCAGATACGCAGTATTTT
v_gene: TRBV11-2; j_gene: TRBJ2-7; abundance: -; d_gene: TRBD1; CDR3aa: CASSIPGQGTKNYEQYF; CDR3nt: TGTGCCAGCAGCATACCGGGACAGGGGACGAAAAACTACGAGCAGTACTTC
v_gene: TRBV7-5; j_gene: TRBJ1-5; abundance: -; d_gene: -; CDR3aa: CVRSRGTGGLDQPQHF; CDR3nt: TGTGTCAGAAGCAGAGGGACAGGGGGTCTTGATCAGCCCCAGCATTTT
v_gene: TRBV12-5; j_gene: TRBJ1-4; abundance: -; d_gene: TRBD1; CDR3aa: CASGLVGGQGASTNEKLFF; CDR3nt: TGTGCTAGTGGTTTGGTAGGAGGACAGGGGGCATCAACTAATGAAAAACTGTTTTTT
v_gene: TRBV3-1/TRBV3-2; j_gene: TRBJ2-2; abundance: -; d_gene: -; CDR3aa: CASSQGDRRTGELFF; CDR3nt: TGTGCCAGCAGCCAAGGAGACAGGAGGACCGGGGAGCTGTTTTTT
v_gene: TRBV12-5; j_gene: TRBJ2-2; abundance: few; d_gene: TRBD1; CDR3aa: CASGSGQGPTGELFF; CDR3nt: TGTGCTAGTGGCTCAGGACAGGGGCCCACCGGGGAGCTGTTTTTT
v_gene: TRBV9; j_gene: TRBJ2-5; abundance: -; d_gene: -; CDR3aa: CASSVGDQETQYF; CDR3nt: TGTGCCAGCAGCGTAGGCGACCAAGAGACCCAGTACTTC
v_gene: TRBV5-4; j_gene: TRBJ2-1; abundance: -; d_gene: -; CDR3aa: CASSLRATSGSYNEQFF; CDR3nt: TGTGCCAGCAGCTTGAGAGCGACCAGCGGTTCTTACAATGAGCAGTTCTTC
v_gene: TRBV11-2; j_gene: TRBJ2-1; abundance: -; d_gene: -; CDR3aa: CASSLEFRNEQFF; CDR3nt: TGTGCCAGCAGCTTAGAATTCCGTAATGAGCAGTTCTTC
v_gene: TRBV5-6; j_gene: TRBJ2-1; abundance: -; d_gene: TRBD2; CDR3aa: CASSSQGGGRYNEQFF; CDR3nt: TGTGCCAGCAGCTCGCAGGGCGGCGGGAGATACAATGAGCAGTTCTTC
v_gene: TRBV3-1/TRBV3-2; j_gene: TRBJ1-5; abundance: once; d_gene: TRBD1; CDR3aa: CASSRGQGNQPQHF; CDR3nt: TGTGCCAGCAGCCGCGGACAGGGCAATCAGCCCCAGCATTTT
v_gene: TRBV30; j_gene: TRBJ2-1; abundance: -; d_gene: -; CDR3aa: CAWSGQGSYNEQFF; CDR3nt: TGTGCCTGGAGTGGTCAGGGGTCCTACAATGAGCAGTTCTTC
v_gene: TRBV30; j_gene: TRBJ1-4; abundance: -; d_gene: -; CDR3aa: CASRWQGLGKLFF; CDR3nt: TGTGCCTCCAGATGGCAGGGGCTCGGAAAACTGTTTTTT
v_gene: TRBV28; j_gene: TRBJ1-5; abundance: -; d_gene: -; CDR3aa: CASSLSVAPAGPQHF; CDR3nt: TGTGCCAGCAGTTTAAGTGTGGCGCCTGCAGGGCCCCAGCATTTT
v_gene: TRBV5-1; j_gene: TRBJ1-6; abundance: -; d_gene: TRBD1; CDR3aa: CASSLETGSNSPLHF; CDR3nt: TGCGCCAGCAGCTTGGAGACAGGGTCTAATTCACCCCTCCACTTT
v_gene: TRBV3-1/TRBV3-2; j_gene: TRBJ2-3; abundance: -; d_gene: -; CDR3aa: CASSRSGPDTQYF; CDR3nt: TGTGCCAGCAGCCGTTCAGGGCCAGATACGCAGTATTTT
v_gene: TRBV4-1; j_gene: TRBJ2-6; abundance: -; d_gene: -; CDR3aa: CASSQQVSGANVLTF; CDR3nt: TGCGCCAGCAGCCAACAGGTCTCTGGGGCCAACGTCCTGACTTTC
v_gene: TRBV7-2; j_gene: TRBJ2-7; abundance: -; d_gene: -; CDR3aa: CASSFYGEQYF; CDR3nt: TGTGCCAGCAGCTTCTATGGCGAGCAGTACTTC
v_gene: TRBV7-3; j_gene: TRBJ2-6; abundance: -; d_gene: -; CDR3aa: CASSSFLGTGANVLTF; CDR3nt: TGTGCCAGCAGCTCTTTTTTGGGCACTGGGGCCAACGTCCTGACTTTC
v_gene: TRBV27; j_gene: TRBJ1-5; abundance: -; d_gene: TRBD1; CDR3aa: CASRGRGANQPQHF; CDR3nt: TGTGCCAGCAGGGGCAGGGGGGCAAATCAGCCCCAGCATTTT